These 27 T cell receptor beta chains came from one sample sequenced in a study of cytomegalovirus exposure and HLA in healthy donors. Use of 60 Vbeta and 13 Jbeta primers characterized the PCR. Assay: immunoSEQ multiplex PCR; the TCRdb copy retains only in-frame clones and omits some. This sample yields about 160,000 clones, of which 65% to 85% are seen a single time; 1% to 1.5% belongs to the top ten. The sample was PBMCs. All receptors come from a middle-aged man in good health and CMV-seropositive.

This chain uses TRBV5-1 with TRBJ2-5, with D unclear. CDR1 and CDR2 from the germline V gene are SGHRS and YFSETQ. The CDR3 extends over 13 amino acids. V was shortened by 0 bases and J by 2 bases, with 5 bases between the two germline ends. CDR3 bases: TGCGCCAGCAGCTTGGGCAGGCAAGAGACCCAGTACTTC. As protein: CASSLGRQETQYF.

CDR3 sequence reads: CASRQGASEQYF. The CDR3 DNA is TGTGCCAGCAGGCAGGGGGCATCCGAGCAGTACTTC. The rearrangement joins TRBV28 to TRBJ2-7, with TRBD1 identical over 8 bases. The V gene's germline CDR1 is MDHEN and CDR2 SYDVKM. V shed 6 bases, J shed 6 bases, and the junction held 4 bases outside the gene matches. This CDR3 contains 12 residues.

V usage is TRBV4-2 and J usage is TRBJ2-1; D unclear. The CDR3 length is 14 residues. In germline, CDR1 is LGHNA, CDR2 YNFKEQ. V lost 6 bases to trimming and J lost 0 bases, with 9 bases between them. Here the CDR3 DNA reads TGTGCCAGCAGTCCAGAAAGCTCCTACAATGAGCAGTTCTTC. Translated, it gives CASSPESSYNEQFF.

The rearrangement joins TRBV5-1 to TRBJ1-1; possible D gene TRBD1, 5 bases. V lost 5 bases, J lost 11 bases, and 25 bases lay in between. CDR1 and CDR2 (germline): SGHRS, YFSETQ. The CDR3 is 15 amino acids. The CDR3 here is CASRLGGGGEVVAFF. DNA of the CDR3: TGCGCCAGCAGGCTGGGAGGAGGAGGGGAGGTGGTGGCTTTCTTT. The variable domain in full, completed from reference TRBV5-1 and TRBJ1-1, reads KAGVTQTPRYLIKTRGQQVTLSCSPISGHRSVSWYQQTPGQGLQFLFEYFSETQRNKGNFPGRFSGRQFSNSRSEMNVSTLELGDSALYLCASRLGGGGEVVAFFGQGTRLTVV.

The chain combines TRBV5-4 with TRBJ1-4, with TRBD1 as a possible D gene (6 bases). V was trimmed by 1 base and J by 7 bases, leaving 14 bases between them. The CDR3 has 15 amino acids. Germline CDR1 reads SGHNT; CDR2 reads YYREEE (reference sequence). Here the CDR3 DNA reads TGTGCCAGCAGCTTGAAGGGGGGGGTGGGTGAAAAACTGTTTTTT. Amino acids: CASSLKGGVGEKLFF.

The chain combines TRBV18 with TRBJ1-2; 8 bases fit TRBD1. CDR3 size: 16 residues. CDR1 is KGHSH, CDR2 LQKENI, per germline. V dropped 1 base and J dropped 3; count of bases not matched to a gene: 7. The CDR3 is CASSPQAQGVDYGYTF. The CDR3 DNA is TGTGCCAGCTCACCACAAGCACAGGGGGTTGACTATGGCTACACCTTC.

The CDR3 spells CASSDRDTGELFF. DNA for the CDR3: TGTGCCAGCAGTGACAGGGACACCGGGGAGCTGTTTTTT. V usage is TRBV6-1 and J usage is TRBJ2-2; D is perhaps TRBD1 (5 bases). The CDR3 spans 13 residues. Deletions cut 3 bases from V and 3 bases from J, with 5 bases between. Germline CDR1 and CDR2: MNHNS and SASEGT.

The chain has TRBV6-5 and TRBJ2-2; D is perhaps TRBD2 (5 bases). Trimming stripped 6 bases from V and 4 bases from J, with 15 bases between. Germline CDR1 reads MNHEY; CDR2 reads SVGAGI. The CDR3 runs to 15 residues. CDR3 region: CASSNDRGATGELFF. CDR3 nucleotide sequence: TGTGCCAGCAGCAACGATCGGGGTGCCACCGGGGAGCTGTTTTTT.

V gene TRBV13 combines with J gene TRBJ2-7; 10 nucleotides agree with TRBD1. V trimming: 4 bases; J trimming: 0 bases; junction bases outside the gene matches: 3. Germline loops: CDR1 PRHDT, CDR2 FYEKMQ (reference sequence). The CDR3 loop spans 15 amino acids. The CDR3 region has the DNA TGTGCCAGCAGCTCGGGACAGGGGAGCTCCTACGAGCAGTACTTC. This codes for CASSSGQGSSYEQYF.

The rearrangement links TRBV29-1 to TRBJ2-1; TRBD2 aligns across 8 bases. CDR1 is SQVTM, CDR2 ANQGSEA, per germline. With V trimmed by 5 bases and J by 8 bases, 11 bases remained unmatched. The CDR3 extends over 14 amino acids. Here the CDR3 DNA reads TGCAGCGTTAAGAGGACTAGCCTTGTGGATGAGCAGTTCTTC. Translating it yields CSVKRTSLVDEQFF.

The chain is built from TRBV28 and TRBJ2-3, with TRBD2 matching 10 bases. This CDR3 region has 16 residues. Germline trimming cut 3 bases from V and 2 bases from J; bases unmatched to any gene: 5. The germline V gene encodes CDR1 MDHEN and CDR2 SYDVKM. The CDR3 region has the DNA TGTGCCAGCAGTTTGGGAGCGGGAGGGGCCACAGATACGCAGTATTTT. It specifies CASSLGAGGATDTQYF. Full variable domain (remainder filled in from reference TRBV28 and TRBJ2-3): DVKVTQSSRYLVKRTGEKVFLECVQDMDHENMFWYRQDPGLGLRLIYFSYDVKMKEKGDIPEGYSVSREKKERFSLILESASTNQTSMYLCASSLGAGGATDTQYFGPGTRLTVL.

The V gene is TRBV9, the J gene TRBJ1-5; D perhaps matches TRBD1 (6 bases). Trimming stripped 2 bases from V and 6 bases from J, with 15 bases between. Per germline, CDR1 SGDLS and CDR2 YYNGEE. The CDR3 length is 15 residues. The CDR3 nucleotides are TGTGCCAGCAGCGTGGGCGGGGGCGCGGGTCAGCCCCAGCATTTT. Translating it yields CASSVGGGAGQPQHF.

The chain couples TRBV2 to TRBJ1-4, with 8 bases lining up with TRBD1. Unmatched junction bases numbered 4, after V lost 7 bases and J lost 3 bases. The CDR3 extends over 14 amino acids. Per the germline V gene, CDR1 is SNHLY and CDR2 is FYNNEI. As DNA, the CDR3 is TGTGCCAGCATCAGGGGGCGAGCTAATGAAAAACTGTTTTTT. Translated, it gives CASIRGRANEKLFF.

V and J are TRBV7-9 and TRBJ1-5, with a possible D match to TRBD1 (5 bases). The V gene's germline CDR1 is SEHNR and CDR2 FQNEAQ (reference sequence). V lost 5 bases and J 9 bases, leaving 14 bases between the germline ends. The CDR3 runs to 13 residues. CDR3 in DNA: TGTGCCAGCAGCCCAGGGCCCGGGTGGCCCCAGCATTTT. As protein: CASSPGPGWPQHF.

The chain combines TRBV6-1 with TRBJ2-7; tentative D call: TRBD2 (5 bases). CDR1 and CDR2 (germline): MNHNS, SASEGT. The ends were cut back, 1 base at V and 7 bases at J, with 8 bases in the middle. The CDR3 runs 12 residues. CDR3: CASSEVGSEQYF. As DNA, the CDR3 is TGTGCCAGCAGTGAAGTGGGGAGTGAGCAGTACTTC.

The chain has TRBV15 and TRBJ2-3; possibly TRBD2 for D (5 bases). The CDR3 runs 16 residues. Germline CDR1 is LNHNV and CDR2 is YYDKDF (reference sequence). Trimming stripped 1 base from V and 5 bases from J, with 16 bases between. The CDR3 reads CATSRAPPRAGDTQYF. CDR3 nucleotide sequence: TGTGCCACCAGCAGAGCTCCCCCAAGGGCGGGAGATACGCAGTATTTT.

V and J are TRBV27 and TRBJ2-2, with D perhaps matching TRBD1 (5 bases). Germline CDR1 is MNHEY and CDR2 is SMNVEV (reference sequence). Trimming removed 3 bases from V and 4 bases from J, with 12 bases in between. The CDR3 is 15 residues long. CDR3 nucleotides: TGTGCCAGCAGTTTTTCTCAGGGCAGCACCGGGGAGCTGTTTTTT. It specifies CASSFSQGSTGELFF.

This chain links TRBV2 with TRBJ1-1, with TRBD1 identical over 11 bases. The V gene end was trimmed by 6 bases and the J gene end by 4 bases; junction bases not matched to a gene: 4. CDR1 and CDR2 from the germline V gene are SNHLY and FYNNEI. This CDR3 contains 14 residues. CDR3 nucleotide sequence: TGTGCCAGCAGGGGACAGGGGGGTGTCACTGAAGCTTTCTTT. It translates to CASRGQGGVTEAFF.

V usage is TRBV2 and J usage is TRBJ2-2; 7 nucleotides match TRBD2. CDR1 is SNHLY and CDR2 is FYNNEI in the germline V gene. The CDR3 sequence is 13 residues long. The V and J ends lost 6 bases and 4 bases, in that order; junction bases with no gene match: 2. CDR3 protein: CASRREITGELFF. CDR3 bases: TGTGCCAGCAGGCGGGAGATCACCGGGGAGCTGTTTTTT. The variable domain in full, completed from reference TRBV2 and TRBJ2-2, reads EPEVTQTPSHQVTQMGQEVILRCVPISNHLYFYWYRQILGQKVEFLVSFYNNEISEKSEIFDDQFSVERPDGSNFTLKIRSTKLEDSAMYFCASRREITGELFFGEGSRLTVL.

V and J are TRBV6-1 and TRBJ2-3; a possible D gene is TRBD2 (7 bases). Germline lookup yields CDR1 MNHNS and CDR2 SASEGT. Trimming shortened V by 4 bases and J by 0 bases, and 26 bases separated the two germline ends. The CDR3 loop spans 20 amino acids. The CDR3 DNA reads TGTGCCAGCAGTGGTCCCGTGGCGGGGGCAGGAGGTGCTAGCACAGATACGCAGTATTTT. Its translation: CASSGPVAGAGGASTDTQYF.

The chain links TRBV2 to TRBJ2-7; D is ambiguous. CDR1 is SNHLY and CDR2 is FYNNEI in the germline V gene. The V end lost 6 bases, the J end lost 3 bases, and 12 bases lay between the germline ends. This CDR3 comprises 13 residues. CDR3 nucleotides: TGTGCCAGCAGCGCGGCAGCCTACTACGAGCAGTACTTC. It translates to CASSAAAYYEQYF.

The rearrangement joins TRBV6-1 to TRBJ2-5; 8 nucleotides align to TRBD2. The J call may be mistaken, given a closer DNA end match to TRBJ2-7. The V gene's germline CDR1 is MNHNS and CDR2 SASEGT. This CDR3 comprises 13 residues. The CDR3 region is CASRERERDEQYF. The DNA for the CDR3 is TGTGCCAGCAGGGAGCGGGAGCGAGACGAGCAGTACTTC.

The gene calls are TRBV5-1 and TRBJ2-7; TRBD1 matches at 11 bases. Trimming took 3 bases from V and 0 from J; bases not matched to a gene: 2. CDR1 SGHRS and CDR2 YFSETQ come from the germline V gene. The CDR3 loop spans 15 amino acids. This CDR3 reads CASSSGQGASYEQYF. For the CDR3, the DNA is TGCGCCAGCAGCTCCGGACAGGGGGCCTCCTACGAGCAGTACTTC.

The chain is built from TRBV7-9 and TRBJ1-6; a weak D match, TRBD1 (5 bases). The length of the CDR3 is 14 residues. CDR1 is SEHNR, CDR2 FQNEAQ, per germline (reference sequence). The V and J ends lost 3 bases and 6 bases respectively, with 9 bases between them. CDR3 DNA sequence: TGTGCCAGCAGCTTCGGGCAGGGTAATTCACCCCTCCACTTT. Protein: CASSFGQGNSPLHF.

The chain couples TRBV28 to TRBJ2-2, with unresolved D. Trimming cost V 10 bases and J 6 bases, with 9 bases left between them. The CDR3 runs 11 residues. Germline assignment: CDR1 MDHEN and CDR2 SYDVKM. CDR3 bases: TGTGCCACCTCCCTCGCCGGGGAGCTGTTTTTT. Protein product: CATSLAGELFF.

This clone was recorded only once. This chain links TRBV30 with TRBJ1-2; D perhaps matches TRBD1 (6 bases). The CDR3 has 13 residues. Germline lookup yields CDR1 GTSNPN and CDR2 SVGIG (reference sequence). V was clipped by 4 bases and J by 9 bases, with 18 bases between them. CDR3 in DNA: TGTGCCTGGAAACTTCCAGGGGCGACACGCTACACCTTC. It codes for CAWKLPGATRYTF.

The chain is built from TRBV5-6 and TRBJ2-3; TRBD2 matches at 8 bases. This CDR3 has 12 amino acids. Germline V lookup: CDR1 SGHDT, CDR2 YYEEEE. The V segment lost 6 bases and the J segment 6 bases; nucleotides outside the gene matches: 3. CDR3: CASTPGGDTQYF. The CDR3 nucleotides read TGTGCCAGCACCCCGGGGGGGGATACGCAGTATTTT.